This paragraph covers one TCR beta chain sequence. Original analysis: Using reference gene primer amplification, nucleated cell counts were estimated. Some clones are missing from TCRdb's copy, which holds only in-frame ones; the method was immunoSEQ multiplex PCR. V and J calls and clone size are as listed in that table; D and trimming were resolved from the DNA. The data show about 75,000 clones, with 75% to 90% seen just once and approximately 2.5% held by the top ten. This specimen belongs to a study of blood T cell repertoires in COVID-19. CDR1 is SGHTA and CDR2 is FQGNSA in the germline V gene. V lost 5 bases, J lost 4 bases, and 13 bases stayed unmatched. The CDR3 covers 17 residues.

This chain links TRBV7-2 with TRBJ1-2; TRBD1 matches at 10 bases. The sequencing input was peripheral blood. The receptor was derived from a human donor in a cohort sampled during active COVID-19. The CDR3 region is CASSPRRRGQGSYGYTF. DNA of the CDR3: TGTGCCAGCAGCCCCCGTAGGCGGGGACAGGGGTCCTATGGCTACACCTTC.